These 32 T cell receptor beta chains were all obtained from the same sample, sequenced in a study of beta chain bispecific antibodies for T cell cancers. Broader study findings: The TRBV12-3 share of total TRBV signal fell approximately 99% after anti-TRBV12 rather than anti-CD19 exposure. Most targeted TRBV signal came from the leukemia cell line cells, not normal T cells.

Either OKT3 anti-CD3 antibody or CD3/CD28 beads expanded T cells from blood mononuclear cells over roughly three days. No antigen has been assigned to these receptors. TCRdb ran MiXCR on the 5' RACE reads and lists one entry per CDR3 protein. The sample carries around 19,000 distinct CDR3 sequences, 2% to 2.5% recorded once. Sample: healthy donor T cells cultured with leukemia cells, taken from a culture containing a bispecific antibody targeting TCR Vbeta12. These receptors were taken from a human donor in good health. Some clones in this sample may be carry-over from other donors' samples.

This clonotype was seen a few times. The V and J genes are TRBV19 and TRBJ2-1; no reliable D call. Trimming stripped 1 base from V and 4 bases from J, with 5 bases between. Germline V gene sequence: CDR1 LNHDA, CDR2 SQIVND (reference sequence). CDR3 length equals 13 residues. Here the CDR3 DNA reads TGTGCCAGTAGTATAGCCAGATACAATGAGCAGTTCTTC. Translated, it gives CASSIARYNEQFF.

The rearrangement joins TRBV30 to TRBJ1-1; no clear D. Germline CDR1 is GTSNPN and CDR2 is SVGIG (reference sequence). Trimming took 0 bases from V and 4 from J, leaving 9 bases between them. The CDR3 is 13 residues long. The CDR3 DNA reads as TGTGCCTGGAGTGTAACCTCGGGCACTGAAGCTTTCTTT. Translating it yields CAWSVTSGTEAFF.

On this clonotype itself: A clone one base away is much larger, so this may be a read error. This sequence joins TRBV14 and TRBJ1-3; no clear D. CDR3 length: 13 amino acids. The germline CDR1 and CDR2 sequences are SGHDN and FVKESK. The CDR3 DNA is TGTGCCAGCCGCCAAGCCTCTGGAAACACCATATATTTT. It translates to CASRQASGNTIYF.

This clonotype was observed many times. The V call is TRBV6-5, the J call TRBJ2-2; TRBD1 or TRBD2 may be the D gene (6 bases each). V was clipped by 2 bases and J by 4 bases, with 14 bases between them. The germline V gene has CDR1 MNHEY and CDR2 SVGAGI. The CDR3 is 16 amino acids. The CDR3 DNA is TGTGCCAGCAGTTACCCCAAGGGGGGTGGCACCGGGGAGCTGTTTTTT. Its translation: CASSYPKGGGTGELFF.

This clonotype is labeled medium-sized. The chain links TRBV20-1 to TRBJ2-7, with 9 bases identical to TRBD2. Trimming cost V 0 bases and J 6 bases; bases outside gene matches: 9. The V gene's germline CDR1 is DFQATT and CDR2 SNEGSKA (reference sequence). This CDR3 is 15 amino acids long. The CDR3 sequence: CSAREEAGGPTEQYF. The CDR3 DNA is TGCAGTGCTAGAGAAGAAGCGGGGGGCCCCACCGAGCAGTACTTC.

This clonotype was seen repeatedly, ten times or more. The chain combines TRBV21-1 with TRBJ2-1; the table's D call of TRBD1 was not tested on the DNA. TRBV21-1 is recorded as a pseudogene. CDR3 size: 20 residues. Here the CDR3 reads CASSPGTSNRLLSSYNEQFF. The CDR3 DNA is TGTGCCAGCAGCCCCGGGACGTCGAACCGCCTTTTGAGCTCCTACAATGAGCAGTTCTTC.

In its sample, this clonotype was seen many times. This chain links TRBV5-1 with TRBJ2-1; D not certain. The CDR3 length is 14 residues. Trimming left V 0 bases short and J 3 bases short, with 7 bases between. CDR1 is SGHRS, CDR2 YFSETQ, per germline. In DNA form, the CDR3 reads TGCGCCAGCAGCTTGGACTCGGACTACAATGAGCAGTTCTTC. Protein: CASSLDSDYNEQFF.

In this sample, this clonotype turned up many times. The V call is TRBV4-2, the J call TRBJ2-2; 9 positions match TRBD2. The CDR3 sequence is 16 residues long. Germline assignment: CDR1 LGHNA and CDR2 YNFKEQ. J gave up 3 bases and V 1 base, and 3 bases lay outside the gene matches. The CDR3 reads CASSQVRTSDTGELFF. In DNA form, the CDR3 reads TGTGCCAGCAGCCAAGTACGGACTAGCGACACCGGGGAGCTGTTTTTT.

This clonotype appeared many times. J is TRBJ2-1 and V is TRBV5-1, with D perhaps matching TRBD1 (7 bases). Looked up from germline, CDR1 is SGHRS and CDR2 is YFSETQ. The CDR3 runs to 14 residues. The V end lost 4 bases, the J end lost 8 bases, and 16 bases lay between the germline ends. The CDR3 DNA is TGCGCCAGCAGCCCGGGACAGCCGGGGGATGAGCAGTTCTTC. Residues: CASSPGQPGDEQFF.

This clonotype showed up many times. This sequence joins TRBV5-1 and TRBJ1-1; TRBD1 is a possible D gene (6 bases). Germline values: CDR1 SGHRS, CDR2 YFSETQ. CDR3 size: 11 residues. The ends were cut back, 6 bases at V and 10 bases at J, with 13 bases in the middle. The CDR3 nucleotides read TGCGCCAGCACCCAAGGACAGAGAGCTTTCTTT. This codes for CASTQGQRAFF.

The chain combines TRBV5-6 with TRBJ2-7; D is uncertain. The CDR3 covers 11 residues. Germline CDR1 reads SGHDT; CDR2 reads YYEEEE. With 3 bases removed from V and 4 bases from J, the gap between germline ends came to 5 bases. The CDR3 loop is CASSWGYEQYF. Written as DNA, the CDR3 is TGTGCCAGCAGCTGGGGATACGAGCAGTACTTC.

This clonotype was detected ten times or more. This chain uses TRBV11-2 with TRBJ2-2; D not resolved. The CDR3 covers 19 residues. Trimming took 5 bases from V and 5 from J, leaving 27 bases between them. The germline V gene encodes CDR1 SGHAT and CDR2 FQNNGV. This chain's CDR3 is CASSARGSEEDLRTGELFF. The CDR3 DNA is TGTGCCAGCAGCGCGCGAGGATCGGAAGAAGACCTTCGGACCGGGGAGCTGTTTTTT.

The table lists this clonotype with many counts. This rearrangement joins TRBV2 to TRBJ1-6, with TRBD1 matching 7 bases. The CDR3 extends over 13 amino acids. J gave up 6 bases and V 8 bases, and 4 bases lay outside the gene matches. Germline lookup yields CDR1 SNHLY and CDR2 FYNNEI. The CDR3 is CASGDRANSPLHF. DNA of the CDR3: TGTGCCAGCGGCGACAGGGCTAATTCACCCCTCCACTTT.

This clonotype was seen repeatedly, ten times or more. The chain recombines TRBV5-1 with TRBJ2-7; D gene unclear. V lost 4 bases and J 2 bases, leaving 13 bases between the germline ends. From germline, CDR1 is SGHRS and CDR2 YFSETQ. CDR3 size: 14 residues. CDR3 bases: TGCGCCAGCAGCACGGCGTCCCCCCCCTACGAGCAGTACTTC. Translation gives CASSTASPPYEQYF.

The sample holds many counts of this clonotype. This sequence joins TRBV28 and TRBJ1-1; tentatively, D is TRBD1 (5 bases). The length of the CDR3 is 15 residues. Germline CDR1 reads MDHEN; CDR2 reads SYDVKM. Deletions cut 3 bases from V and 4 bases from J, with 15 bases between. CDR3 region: CASSFLGVTGTEAFF. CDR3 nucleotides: TGTGCCAGCAGTTTTCTAGGGGTTACGGGCACTGAAGCTTTCTTT.

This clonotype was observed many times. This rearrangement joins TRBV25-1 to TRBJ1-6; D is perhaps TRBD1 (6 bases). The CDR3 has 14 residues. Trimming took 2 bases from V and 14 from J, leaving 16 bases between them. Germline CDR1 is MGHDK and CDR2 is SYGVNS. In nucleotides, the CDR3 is TGTGCCAGCAGTGAACGGGACAAAATGGGCACCCTCCACTTT. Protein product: CASSERDKMGTLHF.

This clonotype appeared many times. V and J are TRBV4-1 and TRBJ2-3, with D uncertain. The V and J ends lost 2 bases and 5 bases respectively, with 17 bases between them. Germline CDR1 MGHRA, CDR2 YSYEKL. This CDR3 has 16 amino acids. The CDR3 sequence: CASSQTWGSIGDTQYF. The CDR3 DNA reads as TGCGCCAGCAGCCAAACCTGGGGATCGATAGGAGATACGCAGTATTTT.

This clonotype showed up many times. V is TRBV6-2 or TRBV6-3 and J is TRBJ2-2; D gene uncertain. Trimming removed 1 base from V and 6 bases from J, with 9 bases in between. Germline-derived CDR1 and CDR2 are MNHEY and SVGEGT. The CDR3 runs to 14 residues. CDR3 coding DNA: TGTGCCAGCAGTTACTGGGTTGGTCCCGGGGAGCTGTTTTTT. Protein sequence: CASSYWVGPGELFF.

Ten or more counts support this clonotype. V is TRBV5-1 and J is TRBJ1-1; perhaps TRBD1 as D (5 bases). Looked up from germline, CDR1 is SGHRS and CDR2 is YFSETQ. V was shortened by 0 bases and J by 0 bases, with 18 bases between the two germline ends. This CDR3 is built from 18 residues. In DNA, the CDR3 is TGCGCCAGCAGCTTGGTACACTTTCGGGGAGGGGTGAACACTGAAGCTTTCTTT. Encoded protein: CASSLVHFRGGVNTEAFF.

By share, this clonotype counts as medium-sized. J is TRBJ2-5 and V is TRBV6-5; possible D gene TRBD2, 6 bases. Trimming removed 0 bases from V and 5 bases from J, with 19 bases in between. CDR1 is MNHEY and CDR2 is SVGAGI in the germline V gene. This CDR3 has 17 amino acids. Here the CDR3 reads CASSYSERGGETETQYF. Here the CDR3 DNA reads TGTGCCAGCAGTTACTCGGAACGGGGCGGGGAGACGGAGACCCAGTACTTC.

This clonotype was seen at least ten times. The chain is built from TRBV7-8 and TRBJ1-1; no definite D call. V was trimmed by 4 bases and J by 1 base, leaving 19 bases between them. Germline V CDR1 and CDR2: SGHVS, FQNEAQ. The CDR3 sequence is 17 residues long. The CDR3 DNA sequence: TGTGCCAGCAGCTCACTGTCCCTCGACATGAAGAACACTGAAGCTTTCTTT. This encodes CASSSLSLDMKNTEAFF.

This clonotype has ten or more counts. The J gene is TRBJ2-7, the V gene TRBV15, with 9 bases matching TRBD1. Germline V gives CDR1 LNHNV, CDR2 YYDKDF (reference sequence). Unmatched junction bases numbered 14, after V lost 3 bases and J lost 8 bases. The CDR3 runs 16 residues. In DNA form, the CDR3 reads TGTGCCACCAGCAGCGGACTTCGGACAGGGGAGGTAAAGCAGTACTTC. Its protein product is CATSSGLRTGEVKQYF.

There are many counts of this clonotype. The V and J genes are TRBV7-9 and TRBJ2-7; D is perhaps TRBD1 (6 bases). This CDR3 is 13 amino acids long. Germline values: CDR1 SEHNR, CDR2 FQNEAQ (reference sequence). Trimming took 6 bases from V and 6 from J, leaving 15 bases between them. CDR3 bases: TGTGCCAGCAGTCCCGGGACAAACCTCGAGCAGTACTTC. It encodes CASSPGTNLEQYF.

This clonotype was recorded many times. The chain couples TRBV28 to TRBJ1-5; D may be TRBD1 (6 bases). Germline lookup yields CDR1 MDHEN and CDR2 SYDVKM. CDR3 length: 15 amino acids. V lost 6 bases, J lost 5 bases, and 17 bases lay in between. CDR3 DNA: TGTGCCAGCAGGCGGGGGGCAGGGGATGATCAGCCCCAGCATTTT. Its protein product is CASRRGAGDDQPQHF.

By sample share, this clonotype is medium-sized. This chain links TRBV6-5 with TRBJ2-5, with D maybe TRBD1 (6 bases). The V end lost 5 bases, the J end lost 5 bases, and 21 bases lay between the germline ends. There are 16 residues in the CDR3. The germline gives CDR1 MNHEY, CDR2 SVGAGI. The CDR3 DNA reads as TGTGCCAGCAGTCACACCCCTTGGGGGCTGGAGGAGACCCAGTACTTC. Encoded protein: CASSHTPWGLEETQYF.

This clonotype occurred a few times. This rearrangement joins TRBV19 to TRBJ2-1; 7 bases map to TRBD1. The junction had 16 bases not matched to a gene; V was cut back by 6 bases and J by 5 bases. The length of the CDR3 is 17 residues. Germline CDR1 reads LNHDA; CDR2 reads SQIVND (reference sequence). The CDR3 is CASSRSTGFYRNNEQFF. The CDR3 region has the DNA TGTGCCAGTAGCCGATCGACAGGGTTTTATCGAAACAATGAGCAGTTCTTC.

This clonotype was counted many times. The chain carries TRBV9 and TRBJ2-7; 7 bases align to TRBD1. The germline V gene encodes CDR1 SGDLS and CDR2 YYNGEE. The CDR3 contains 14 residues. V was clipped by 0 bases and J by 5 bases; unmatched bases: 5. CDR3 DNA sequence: TGTGCCAGCAGCGTAGAACAGGGGACGGACGAGCAGTACTTC. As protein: CASSVEQGTDEQYF.

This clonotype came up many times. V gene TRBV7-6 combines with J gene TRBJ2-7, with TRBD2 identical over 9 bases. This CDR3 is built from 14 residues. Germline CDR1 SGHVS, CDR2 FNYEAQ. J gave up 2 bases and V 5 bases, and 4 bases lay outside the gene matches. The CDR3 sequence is CASSRAGGTYEQYF. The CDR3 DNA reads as TGTGCCAGCAGCCGAGCGGGGGGAACCTACGAGCAGTACTTC.

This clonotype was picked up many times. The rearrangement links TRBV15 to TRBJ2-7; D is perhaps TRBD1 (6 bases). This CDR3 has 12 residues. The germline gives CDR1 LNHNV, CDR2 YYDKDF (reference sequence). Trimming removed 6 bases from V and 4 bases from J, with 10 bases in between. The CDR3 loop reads CATRQGGYEQYF. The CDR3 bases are TGTGCCACCAGACAGGGTGGGTACGAGCAGTACTTC.

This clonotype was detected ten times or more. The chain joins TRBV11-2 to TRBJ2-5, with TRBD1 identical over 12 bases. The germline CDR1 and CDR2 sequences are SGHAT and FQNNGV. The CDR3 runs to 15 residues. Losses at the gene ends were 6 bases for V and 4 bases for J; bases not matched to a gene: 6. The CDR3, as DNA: TGTGCCAGCAGAACCGGGACAGGGGGCTTAGAGACCCAGTACTTC. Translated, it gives CASRTGTGGLETQYF.

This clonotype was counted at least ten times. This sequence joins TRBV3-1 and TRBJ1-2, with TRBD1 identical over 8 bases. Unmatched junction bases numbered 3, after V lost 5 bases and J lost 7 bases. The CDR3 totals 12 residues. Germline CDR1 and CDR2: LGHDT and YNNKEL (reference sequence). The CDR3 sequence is CASSTGGRGYTF. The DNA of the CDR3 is TGTGCCAGCAGCACAGGGGGTCGTGGCTACACCTTC.

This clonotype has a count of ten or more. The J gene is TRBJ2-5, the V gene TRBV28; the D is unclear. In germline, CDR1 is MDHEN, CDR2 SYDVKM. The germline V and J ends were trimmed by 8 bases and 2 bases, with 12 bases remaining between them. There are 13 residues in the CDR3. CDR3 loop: CASGDPKQETQYF. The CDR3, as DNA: TGTGCCAGCGGAGACCCGAAACAAGAGACCCAGTACTTC.